A selection of T cell receptor beta chains follows, all from one sample in a study of shared T cell receptors in the human thymus. TCRdb's copy holds only in-frame clones and misses some; the assay was immunoSEQ multiplex PCR. The sample comprises about 380,000 clones, 85% to 95% of which are singletons, and roughly 0.021% rests with the top ten. The sequenced sample consisted of thymocytes. The receptors stem from a human donor. Each CDR3 is given with its conserved first and last residue. The D gene is left open where the match is weak. A clone size is listed for some rows: how often the clone was seen (once, few, many), or a class if it is expanded.

-	16	TRBV2	TRBJ2-4	TRBD2	TGTGCCAGCACCGGGACTAGTAGGGTGATCAAAAACATTCAGTACTTC	CASTGTSRVIKNIQYF
once	12	TRBV29-1	TRBJ2-3	-	TGCAGCGTTGAAAGCCAGGGAGATACGCAGTATTTT	CSVESQGDTQYF
-	13	TRBV25-1	TRBJ1-2	TRBD1	TGTGCCAGCAGCGGACAGGGATTCTATGGCTACACCTTC	CASSGQGFYGYTF
-	16	TRBV4-3	TRBJ2-7	-	TGCGCCAGCAGCCTGGGCGTGGGGGGCAGGATCCACGAGCAGTACTTC	CASSLGVGGRIHEQYF
-	13	TRBV28	TRBJ2-5	-	TGTGCCAGCAGTGCCGACAGGAAAGAGACCCAGTACTTC	CASSADRKETQYF
-	16	TRBV19	TRBJ1-1	-	TGTGCCAGTAGTATGGCCCCCCCAAAAAAGGACACTGAAGCTTTCTTT	CASSMAPPKKDTEAFF
once	14	TRBV10-1	TRBJ1-1	TRBD1	TGCGCCAGCAGTGTCGGACAGGGTCCCACTGAAGCTTTCTTT	CASSVGQGPTEAFF
-	13	TRBV7-6	TRBJ2-2	-	TGTGCCAGCAGCTTAAGGGACACCGGGGAGCTGTTTTTT	CASSLRDTGELFF
-	17	TRBV28	TRBJ2-7	TRBD1	TGTGCCAGCAGTTTAACTCTCTGGGACAGGGGATCCTACGAGCAGTACTTC	CASSLTLWDRGSYEQYF
-	13	TRBV5-4	TRBJ2-7	-	TGTGCCAGCAGGAATCCGGAAGGGGACGAGCAGTACTTC	CASRNPEGDEQYF
-	15	TRBV5-5	TRBJ2-7	-	TGTGCCAGCAGCTTACCAATTCCCCGGGTCGACGAGCAGTACTTC	CASSLPIPRVDEQYF
-	14	TRBV15	TRBJ1-1	-	TGTGCCACCAGCAGAGATGAGGCAGTGTCTGAAGCTTTCTTT	CATSRDEAVSEAFF
once	14	TRBV4-1	TRBJ2-2	-	TGCGCCAGCAGCCCTCCCGAGGGGACCGGGGAGCTGTTTTTT	CASSPPEGTGELFF
-	15	TRBV5-6	TRBJ1-5	-	TGTGCCAGCAGCTTGGTCGGTGGCCTAAATCAGCCCCAGCATTTT	CASSLVGGLNQPQHF